The 3 T cell receptor beta chains listed next were all sequenced from one sample in a study of blood T cell repertoires in COVID-19 (dated by TCRdb to 2020 to 2021). The method behind the library was the immunoSEQ multiplex PCR assay. TCRdb took over this immuneACCESS table, retaining in-frame rearrangements with V and J assigned. Such tables are incomplete; in checked studies, under half of the missing clones stem from an unresolved V gene, and the remainder is unexplained. The sample includes some 30,000 clones, with roughly 89% observed a single time. The ten biggest clones cover roughly 28% of the sample. The sequencing input was peripheral blood. The receptors originated from a man older than 75 with acute or convalescent COVID-19.

J is TRBJ1-2 and V is TRBV7-9, with D perhaps matching TRBD1 (5 bases). Trimming took 0 bases from V and 14 from J, leaving 19 bases between them. The CDR3 contains 14 residues. CDR1 SEHNR and CDR2 FQNEAQ come from the germline V gene (reference sequence). The CDR3 reads CASSLADKTATLTF. In DNA, the CDR3 is TGTGCCAGCAGCTTAGCGGATAAGACAGCCACCCTTACCTTC.

The chain uses TRBV10-3 and TRBJ1-5; D may be TRBD1 (6 bases). V lost 6 bases and J lost 0, with 12 bases in between. Germline CDR1 and CDR2: ENHRY and SYGVKD. The CDR3 covers 15 residues. CDR3 sequence reads: CAISETGYSNQPQHF. CDR3 nucleotides: TGTGCCATCAGCGAGACAGGATATAGCAATCAGCCCCAGCATTTT.

This chain links TRBV7-7 with TRBJ2-5; D may be TRBD2 (5 bases). This CDR3 has 15 amino acids. V was clipped by 3 bases and J by 2 bases, with 13 bases between them. CDR1 and CDR2 (germline): SSHAT, FNYEAQ (reference sequence). CDR3 nucleotide sequence: TGTGCCAGCAGCTTCATCCCGTCGGGGCAAGAGACCCAGTACTTC. As protein: CASSFIPSGQETQYF.